The 5 T cell receptor beta chains reported below all come from one sample, sequenced in a study of OX40 agonist ivuxolimab in advanced cancers. The library was built by means of the immunoSEQ multiplex PCR assay. Drawn from immuneACCESS, this table holds only the in-frame rearrangements with V and J called that TCRdb kept. Clones are partly lost; checked studies trace under half to an unresolved V gene and leave the rest unexplained. This sample has more than 15,000 clones in its table, and around 80% of those were observed once. The ten largest account for roughly 30% of the sample. The material was CD4+ or CD8+ T cells sorted from blood, obtained in a trial of the OX40 agonist ivuxolimab. The receptors derive from an adult with an advanced solid tumor such as melanoma, head and neck, liver or kidney cancer.

This chain connects TRBV15 to TRBJ2-3; 11 bases align to TRBD1. V trimming: 3 bases; J trimming: 4 bases; junction bases outside the gene matches: 6. The CDR3 consists of 16 residues. Germline CDR1 and CDR2: LNHNV and YYDKDF (reference sequence). CDR3: CATSRSGTGGSDTQYF. As DNA, the CDR3 is TGTGCCACCAGCAGGTCCGGGACAGGGGGATCAGATACGCAGTATTTT.

The chain joins TRBV5-6 to TRBJ1-2; tentative D call: TRBD1 (5 bases). CDR3 size: 14 residues. CDR1 SGHDT and CDR2 YYEEEE come from the germline V gene. Trimming left V 0 bases short and J 4 bases short, with 10 bases between. CDR3 region: CASSLGQGPYGYTF. In DNA, the CDR3 is TGTGCCAGCAGCTTGGGGCAGGGACCCTATGGCTACACCTTC. Full variable domain (rest looked up from reference TRBV5-6 and TRBJ1-2): DAGVTQSPTHLIKTRGQQVTLRCSPKSGHDTVSWYQQALGQGPQFIFQYYEEEERQRGNFPDRFSGHQFPNYSSELNVNALLLGDSALYLCASSLGQGPYGYTFGSGTRLTVV.

This sequence joins TRBV11-2 and TRBJ1-1; 7 bases line up with TRBD1. Germline V gene data show CDR1 as SGHAT and CDR2 as FQNNGV. V shed 0 bases and J 5 bases; nucleotides not matched to a gene: 9. The CDR3 is 16 residues long. The DNA for the CDR3 is TGTGCCAGCAGCTTAGATCACTGGACAGGCACGACTGAAGCTTTCTTT. Translating gives CASSLDHWTGTTEAFF.

The chain employs TRBV29-1 and TRBJ2-7; the match to TRBD1 covers 12 bases. With 7 bases clipped from V and 4 bases from J, the junction kept 8 bases outside the gene matches. The CDR3 covers 14 residues. CDR1 and CDR2 from the germline V gene are SQVTM and ANQGSEA. The CDR3 DNA reads TGCAGCGCCGCCGGGACAGGGGGCAGGTACGAGCAGTACTTC. This codes for CSAAGTGGRYEQYF.

This chain connects TRBV5-8 to TRBJ1-2; 9 bases are shared with TRBD1. Germline V gene lookup returns CDR1 SGHTS and CDR2 YDEGEE. This CDR3 spans 14 amino acids. V dropped 4 bases and J dropped 4; count of bases not matched to a gene: 5. The CDR3 DNA follows: TGTGCCAGCAGCCGGGACAGGGAGGGCTATGGCTACACCTTC. Its translation: CASSRDREGYGYTF. Supplemented by reference TRBV5-8 and TRBJ1-2, the full variable domain reads EAGVTQSPTHLIKTRGQQATLRCSPISGHTSVYWYQQALGLGLQFLLWYDEGEERNRGNFPPRFSGRQFPNYSSELNVNALELEDSALYLCASSRDREGYGYTFGSGTRLTVV.